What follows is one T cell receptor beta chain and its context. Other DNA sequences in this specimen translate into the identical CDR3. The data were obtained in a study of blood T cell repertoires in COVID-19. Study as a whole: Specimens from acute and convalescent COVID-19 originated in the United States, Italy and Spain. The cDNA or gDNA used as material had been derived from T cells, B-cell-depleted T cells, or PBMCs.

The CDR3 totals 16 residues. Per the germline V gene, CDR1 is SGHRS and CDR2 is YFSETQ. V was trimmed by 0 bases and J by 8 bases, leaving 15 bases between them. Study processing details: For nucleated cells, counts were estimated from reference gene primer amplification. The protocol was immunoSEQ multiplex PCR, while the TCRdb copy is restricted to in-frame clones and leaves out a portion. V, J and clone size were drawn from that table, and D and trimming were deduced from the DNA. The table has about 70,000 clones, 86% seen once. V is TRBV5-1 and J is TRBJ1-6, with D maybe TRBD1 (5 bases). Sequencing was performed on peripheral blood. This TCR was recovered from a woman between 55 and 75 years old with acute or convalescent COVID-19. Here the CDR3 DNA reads TGCGCCAGCAGCTTGGCGGTGGGGCAGGGTGATTCACCCCTCCACTTT. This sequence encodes CASSLAVGQGDSPLHF. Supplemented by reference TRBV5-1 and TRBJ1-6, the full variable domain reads KAGVTQTPRYLIKTRGQQVTLSCSPISGHRSVSWYQQTPGQGLQFLFEYFSETQRNKGNFPGRFSGRQFSNSRSEMNVSTLELGDSALYLCASSLAVGQGDSPLHFGNGTRLTVT.